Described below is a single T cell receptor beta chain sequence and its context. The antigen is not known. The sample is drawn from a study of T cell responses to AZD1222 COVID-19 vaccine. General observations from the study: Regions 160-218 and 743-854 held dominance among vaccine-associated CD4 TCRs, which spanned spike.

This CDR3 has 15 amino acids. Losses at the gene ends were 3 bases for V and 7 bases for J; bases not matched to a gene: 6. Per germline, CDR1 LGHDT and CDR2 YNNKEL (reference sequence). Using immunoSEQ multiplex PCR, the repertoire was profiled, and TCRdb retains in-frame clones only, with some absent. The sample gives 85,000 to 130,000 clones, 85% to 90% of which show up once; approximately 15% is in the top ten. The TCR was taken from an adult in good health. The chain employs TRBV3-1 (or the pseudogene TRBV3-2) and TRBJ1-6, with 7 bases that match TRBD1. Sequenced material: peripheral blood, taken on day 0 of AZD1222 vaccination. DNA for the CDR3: TGTGCCAGCAGCCATTGGACAGGCAGCAATTCACCCCTCCACTTT. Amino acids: CASSHWTGSNSPLHF.